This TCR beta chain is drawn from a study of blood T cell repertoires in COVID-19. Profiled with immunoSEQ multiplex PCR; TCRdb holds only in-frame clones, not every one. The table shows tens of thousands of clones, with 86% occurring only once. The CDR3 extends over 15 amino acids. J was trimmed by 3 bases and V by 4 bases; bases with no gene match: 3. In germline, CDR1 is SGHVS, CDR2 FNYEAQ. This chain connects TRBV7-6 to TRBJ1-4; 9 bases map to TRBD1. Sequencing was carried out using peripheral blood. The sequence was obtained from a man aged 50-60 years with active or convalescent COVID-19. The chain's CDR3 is CASSWTGEANEKLFF. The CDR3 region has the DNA TGTGCCAGCAGCTGGACAGGGGAGGCTAATGAAAAACTGTTTTTT.